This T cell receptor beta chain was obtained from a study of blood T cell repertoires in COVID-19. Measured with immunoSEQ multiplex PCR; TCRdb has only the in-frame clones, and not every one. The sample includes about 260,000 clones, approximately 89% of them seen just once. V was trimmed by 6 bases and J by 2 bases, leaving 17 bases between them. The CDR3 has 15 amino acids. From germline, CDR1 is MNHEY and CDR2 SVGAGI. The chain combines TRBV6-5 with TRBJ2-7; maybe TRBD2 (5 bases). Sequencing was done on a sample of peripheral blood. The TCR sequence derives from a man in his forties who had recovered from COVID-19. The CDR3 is CASSPLSAGTYEQYF. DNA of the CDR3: TGTGCCAGCAGCCCCCTTTCGGCGGGTACCTACGAGCAGTACTTC.